This is a list of T cell receptor beta chains from one sample in a study of cytomegalovirus exposure and HLA in healthy donors. The data were produced by immunoSEQ multiplex PCR, yet TCRdb's version contains in-frame clones alone and is incomplete. This sample carries 150,000 to 200,000 clones, roughly four fifths of them seen once, and the ten largest clones take approximately 2%. Sequencing was performed on PBMCs. These receptors all come from a man between 18 and 35 years old in good health and CMV-seronegative. CDR3s include the opening cysteine and the closing phenylalanine or tryptophan. Fields, in order: J gene, D gene, clone size, V gene, CDR3 protein, CDR3 DNA. D genes are given only for firm matches. Clone size is not always given. Where it is, it says once, few, many or a class for expanded clones.

TRBJ1-3	.	.	TRBV4-3	CASSQVRQGLSGNTIYF	TGCGCCAGCAGCCAAGTTCGTCAGGGGTTATCAGGAAACACCATATATTTT
TRBJ2-7	.	.	TRBV5-1	CASRLDWADEQYF	TGCGCCAGCAGGCTGGACTGGGCGGACGAGCAGTACTTC
TRBJ2-5	.	.	TRBV15	CATSRGGVGSQETQYF	TGTGCCACCAGCAGAGGGGGGGTCGGATCCCAAGAGACCCAGTACTTC
TRBJ2-5	TRBD2	.	TRBV7-9	CASSLLAGYQETQYF	TGTGCCAGCAGCTTATTAGCGGGGTACCAAGAGACCCAGTACTTC
TRBJ2-3	.	.	TRBV6-5	CASSYQGSTDTQYF	TGTGCCAGCAGTTACCAGGGTAGCACAGATACGCAGTATTTT
TRBJ1-4	.	.	TRBV4-3	CASSPTGVNEKLFF	TGCGCCAGCAGCCCGACAGGAGTTAATGAAAAACTGTTTTTT
TRBJ2-5	TRBD2	.	TRBV9	CASSVTGGVQETQYF	TGTGCCAGCAGCGTGACGGGGGGGGTCCAAGAGACCCAGTACTTC
TRBJ2-2	TRBD1	.	TRBV9	CASSGRTGRPNTGELFF	TGTGCCAGCAGCGGAAGGACAGGCCGACCGAACACCGGGGAGCTGTTTTTT
TRBJ2-7	TRBD1	.	TRBV7-9	CASSKGTAYEQYF	TGTGCCAGCAGCAAGGGGACAGCCTACGAGCAGTACTTC
TRBJ2-1	TRBD2	.	TRBV7-2	CASSSTSGGHNEQFF	TGTGCCAGCAGCTCTACTAGCGGGGGGCACAATGAGCAGTTCTTC
TRBJ2-1	TRBD1	.	TRBV25-1	CASSGGRYNEQFF	TGTGCCAGCTCAGGGGGTAGGTACAATGAGCAGTTCTTC
TRBJ1-5	.	.	TRBV19	CASTASRGHKSNQPRHF	TGTGCCAGTACCGCCAGCCGAGGACATAAGAGCAATCAGCCCCGGCATTTT
TRBJ2-3	TRBD1	.	TRBV2	CASTRDRRSTSTDTQYF	TGTGCCAGCACCCGGGACAGACGGAGTACTAGCACAGATACGCAGTATTTT
TRBJ1-4	.	.	TRBV7-9	CSSSSIDGKLFF	TGTTCCAGCAGCTCCATAGATGGAAAACTGTTTTTT
TRBJ2-7	.	once	TRBV7-9	CASSLVRDRLPYEQYF	TGTGCCAGCAGCTTAGTGAGAGACAGGCTACCCTACGAGCAGTACTTC
TRBJ1-4	TRBD1	.	TRBV6-1	CASTMGQGSTEKLFF	TGTGCCAGCACTATGGGACAGGGGTCTACTGAAAAACTGTTTTTT
TRBJ2-7	.	.	TRBV7-9	CASREGGGSKIYEQYF	TGTGCCAGCAGAGAGGGGGGCGGGAGTAAGATTTACGAGCAGTACTTC
TRBJ2-5	TRBD2	.	TRBV7-8	CASSPPTGGPRETQYF	TGTGCCAGCAGCCCACCTACGGGGGGGCCACGGGAGACCCAGTACTTC
TRBJ1-1	TRBD1	.	TRBV2	CASSFPTTGEGTEAFF	TGTGCCAGCAGCTTCCCAACGACAGGGGAGGGCACTGAAGCTTTCTTT
TRBJ1-6	TRBD1	.	TRBV7-9	CASSYGTGGSPLHF	TGTGCCAGCAGCTACGGGACAGGGGGATCACCCCTCCACTTT
TRBJ2-3	TRBD2	.	TRBV5-1	CASSFRPGLAGTDTQYF	TGCGCCAGCAGCTTTCGTCCAGGACTAGCGGGAACAGATACGCAGTATTTT
TRBJ2-7	TRBD1	.	TRBV4-3	CASSQDRSDRKKQYF	TGCGCCAGCAGCCAAGATCGATCGGACAGGAAGAAGCAGTACTTC
TRBJ2-7	.	.	TRBV18	CASSPVIRADEQYF	TGTGCCAGCTCACCGGTTATCAGGGCCGACGAGCAGTACTTC
TRBJ1-2	TRBD1	.	TRBV30	CAWTLPSRGQVENSYGYTF	TGTGCCTGGACCCTACCCTCTCGGGGACAGGTGGAAAACAGCTATGGCTACACCTTC
TRBJ2-1	.	.	TRBV11-2	CASSYYPGSSVNNEQFF	TGTGCCAGCAGCTATTATCCCGGGTCTAGCGTTAACAATGAGCAGTTCTTC
TRBJ2-7	TRBD2	.	TRBV5-1	CASRTSGAAQQYF	TGCGCCAGTCGGACTAGCGGGGCCGCCCAGCAGTACTTC
TRBJ2-1	.	.	TRBV10-3	CAISVGDFNEQFF	TGTGCCATCAGTGTGGGGGACTTCAATGAGCAGTTCTTC
TRBJ2-4	.	.	TRBV6-1	CASSRRGDIQYF	TGTGCCAGCAGCCGCAGGGGGGACATTCAGTACTTC
TRBJ2-7	TRBD1	.	TRBV5-1	CASSGTEDYEQYF	TGCGCCAGCTCAGGGACAGAGGACTACGAGCAGTACTTC
TRBJ2-7	.	.	TRBV20-1	CSAPSGYEQYF	TGCAGTGCCCCTTCGGGCTACGAGCAGTACTTC
TRBJ2-1	.	once	TRBV6-4	CASSARLSDEQFF	TGTGCCAGCAGTGCTAGGCTGTCGGATGAGCAGTTCTTC
TRBJ2-1	TRBD2	.	TRBV25-1	CASSGGSGTSSYNEQFF	TGTGCCAGCAGTGGAGGTAGCGGGACGAGCTCCTACAATGAGCAGTTCTTC
TRBJ2-5	TRBD2	.	TRBV15	CATSRGAGEETQYF	TGTGCCACCAGCAGAGGAGCGGGAGAAGAGACCCAGTACTTC
TRBJ2-5	.	.	TRBV5-1	CASSLDREGETQYF	TGCGCCAGCAGCTTGGACAGGGAAGGGGAGACCCAGTACTTC
TRBJ2-1	.	.	TRBV7-8	CASSLAGRTTYNEQFF	TGTGCCAGCAGCTTAGCGGGGCGGACAACCTACAATGAGCAGTTCTTC
TRBJ2-5	TRBD2	.	TRBV4-2	CASSHGLAGAARETQYF	TGTGCCAGCAGCCACGGACTAGCGGGAGCCGCCCGGGAGACCCAGTACTTC
TRBJ2-1	TRBD2	.	TRBV5-1	CASSRTSGRGDEQFF	TGCGCCAGCAGCCGTACTAGCGGGAGAGGGGATGAGCAGTTCTTC
TRBJ2-5	.	.	TRBV21-1	CASSKCSPRLVSSRETQYF	TGTGCCAGCAGCAAATGTTCTCCCCGGCTAGTAAGTTCCAGAGAGACCCAGTACTTC
TRBJ2-5	TRBD2	.	TRBV7-8	CASSDQTSGVQETQYF	TGTGCCAGCAGCGATCAGACTAGCGGGGTTCAAGAGACCCAGTACTTC
TRBJ2-3	TRBD2	.	TRBV10-3	CAISESPLAGGSDTQYF	TGTGCCATCAGTGAGTCCCCTTTAGCGGGGGGTTCAGATACGCAGTATTTT
TRBJ1-5	TRBD1	.	TRBV9	CASSLRTGRTNQPQHF	TGTGCCAGCAGCCTTCGGACAGGGAGGACCAATCAGCCCCAGCATTTT
TRBJ2-7	.	.	TRBV5-1	CASSWDTTYEQYF	TGCGCCAGCAGCTGGGACACTACCTACGAGCAGTACTTC
TRBJ1-5	TRBD1	few	TRBV12-5	CASGSTGGINQPQHF	TGTGCTAGTGGTTCGACAGGGGGCATTAATCAGCCCCAGCATTTT
TRBJ2-3	TRBD1	.	TRBV13	CASSLVFLGVRGTGASTSTDTQYF	TGTGCCAGCAGCTTAGTCTTCCTAGGGGTACGCGGGACAGGGGCCTCTACTTCCACAGATACGCAGTATTTT
TRBJ2-1	.	few	TRBV7-3	CASSFPGNEQFF	TGTGCCAGCAGCTTCCCGGGCAATGAGCAGTTCTTC
TRBJ2-1	TRBD2	.	TRBV7-9	CASSGPPGLAGGGYNEQFF	TGTGCCAGCAGCGGGCCGCCGGGACTAGCGGGGGGGGGCTACAATGAGCAGTTCTTC
TRBJ1-2	TRBD1	.	TRBV9	CASSVGRDRVDNYGYTF	TGTGCCAGCAGCGTAGGTCGGGACAGGGTAGATAACTATGGCTACACCTTC
TRBJ2-1	TRBD1	.	TRBV9	CASSLDRGLSYNEQFF	TGTGCCAGCAGCCTAGACAGGGGGCTATCCTACAATGAGCAGTTCTTC
TRBJ2-5	TRBD1	.	TRBV29-1	CSVEEDATGGETQYF	TGCAGCGTTGAAGAAGACGCGACAGGGGGAGAGACCCAGTACTTC
TRBJ2-2	.	.	TRBV27	CASRGPGGVHTGELFF	TGTGCCAGCAGGGGACCTGGGGGCGTCCATACCGGGGAGCTGTTTTTT
TRBJ2-3	.	.	TRBV11-2	CASTSTDTQYF	TGTGCCAGCACCTCCACAGATACGCAGTATTTT
TRBJ2-7	TRBD2	.	TRBV28	CASSLTSGRARSSYEQYF	TGTGCCAGCAGTTTAACTAGCGGGAGGGCCCGGAGCTCCTACGAGCAGTACTTC
TRBJ1-3	.	.	TRBV11-3	CASSLSEPGNTIYF	TGTGCCAGCAGCCTGTCGGAGCCTGGAAACACCATATATTTT
TRBJ2-7	.	.	TRBV15	CATSSPRGETGYEQYF	TGTGCCACCAGCAGTCCCCGGGGAGAGACTGGCTACGAGCAGTACTTC
TRBJ2-1	TRBD2	.	TRBV7-2	CASSYPGLAGQAGQFF	TGTGCCAGCAGCTACCCCGGCCTAGCGGGACAAGCCGGGCAGTTCTTC